Below are 31 T cell receptor beta chains sequenced from a single sample in a study of regulatory T cells in long-lasting Graves disease. Time point here: newly diagnosed GD, antithyroid drugs for less than 3 months. From RNA extracted from PBMCs, the TCR library was made. iRepertoire HTBI primers and Arm-PCR of CDR3 regions built TCR beta libraries. TCRdb recomputed calls from the multiplex PCR reads with MiXCR, one row per CDR3 protein. The repertoire holds over 500,000 distinct CDR3 sequences, with about 16% as singletons. In addition, the sample was reused for a study of T cells in Graves' hyperthyroidism and ophthalmopathy.

Sample: peripheral blood mononuclear cells (PBMCs), taken at new diagnosis, from a patient treated with antithyroid drugs. The receptors derive from a man younger than 35 with Graves disease.

This clonotype was counted only a few times. The gene calls are TRBV3-1 and TRBJ2-7, with 8 bases lining up with TRBD2. The V segment lost 0 bases and the J segment 2 bases; nucleotides outside the gene matches: 3. CDR3 length: 15 residues. Per germline, CDR1 LGHDT and CDR2 YNNKEL (reference sequence). For the CDR3, the DNA is TGTGCCAGCAGCCAAGATCCGGGGGGGGCCTACGAGCAGTACTTC. This sequence encodes CASSQDPGGAYEQYF.

The chain employs TRBV2 and TRBJ2-7, with D perhaps given as TRBD1 or TRBD2 (5 bases each). Trimming pared 7 bases from V and 3 bases from J, leaving 10 bases between. Germline lookup yields CDR1 SNHLY and CDR2 FYNNEI. This CDR3 region has 12 residues. CDR3 coding DNA: TGTGCCAGCAAAGAGGGGATCTACGAGCAGTACTTC. This sequence encodes CASKEGIYEQYF.

This clonotype was picked up many times. The V call is TRBV7-9, the J call TRBJ1-2; no clear D gene. The V end lost 1 base, the J end lost 6 bases, and 6 bases lay between the germline ends. The CDR3 spans 12 residues. CDR1 is SEHNR, CDR2 FQNEAQ, per germline (reference sequence). The CDR3 DNA reads as TGTGCCAGCAGCTTAGGAATGGATGGCTACACCTTC. Protein product: CASSLGMDGYTF.

This clonotype was found a few times. The gene calls are TRBV4-1 and TRBJ2-7; 10 bases are shared with TRBD1. V shed 1 base and J 5 bases; nucleotides not matched to a gene: 11. Germline V CDR1 and CDR2: MGHRA, YSYEKL. The CDR3 sequence is 17 residues long. The CDR3 nucleotides are TGCGCCAGCAGCCAAGCCGGACCGGGACAGGGGTACGACGAGCAGTACTTC. This gives the protein CASSQAGPGQGYDEQYF.

As concerns this clonotype: Relative to the germline gene, one junction end is altered; a read error may explain this. The chain employs TRBV9 and TRBJ2-2; TRBD2 might be the D (6 bases). The length of the CDR3 is 16 residues. CDR1 SGDLS and CDR2 YYNGEE come from the germline V gene. CDR3 amino acids: CVSSVRAGPNTGELFF. CDR3 DNA: TGTGTCAGCAGCGTACGGGCGGGACCGAACACCGGGGAGCTGTTTTTT.

This clonotype was seen many times. CDR3 loop: CSAKGQSAEAFF. The CDR3 DNA reads as TGCAGTGCTAAGGGACAGAGCGCTGAAGCTTTCTTT. V and J are TRBV20-1 and TRBJ1-1; 7 nucleotides align to TRBD1. The germline gives CDR1 DFQATT, CDR2 SNEGSKA (reference sequence). Losses at the gene ends were 4 bases for V and 6 bases for J; bases not matched to a gene: 5. There are 12 residues in the CDR3.

Note on this clonotype: A single base separates this from a much larger clone, so it may be a read error. The V gene is TRBV11-3, the J gene TRBJ1-1, with D unresolved. CDR3 length: 13 amino acids. Germline values: CDR1 SGHNT, CDR2 YENEEA. The CDR3 here is CAGSQVAGTEAFF. DNA of the CDR3: TGTGCCGGCAGCCAAGTTGCGGGTACTGAAGCTTTCTTT. The full variable domain, in which reference TRBV11-3 and TRBJ1-1 provide the parts outside the CDR3, is EAGVVQSPRYKIIEKKQPVAFWCNPISGHNTLYWYLQNLGQGPELLIRYENEEAVDDSQLPKDRFSAERLKGVDSTLKIQPAELGDSAVYLCAGSQVAGTEAFFGQGTRLTVV.

There are a few counts of this clonotype. V is TRBV3-1 and J is TRBJ2-3; 13 positions agree with TRBD2. The CDR3 consists of 21 residues. Germline V lookup: CDR1 LGHDT, CDR2 YNNKEL (reference sequence). Germline trimming cut 3 bases from V and 0 bases from J; bases unmatched to any gene: 15. CDR3 in DNA: TGTGCCAGCAGCCAGTCACAAGCGCCGGGACTAGCGGGGCTCAGCACAGATACGCAGTATTTT. Translating it yields CASSQSQAPGLAGLSTDTQYF.

The gene calls are TRBV6-5 and TRBJ2-7, with a possible D match to TRBD1 (6 bases). Germline CDR1 reads MNHEY; CDR2 reads SVGAGI. V was pared by 2 bases and J by 7 bases, with 24 bases between. The CDR3 covers 17 residues. In nucleotides, the CDR3 is TGTGCCAGCAGTTACCTCCGACGGGCCGGACAGCCCATAGAGCAGTACTTC. Translation: CASSYLRRAGQPIEQYF.

This clonotype has at least ten counts. The rearrangement joins TRBV27 to TRBJ2-1; TRBD1 matches at 11 bases. The J call may be incorrect, as the DNA end agrees better with TRBJ2-5. The CDR3 contains 17 residues. The V gene's germline CDR1 is MNHEY and CDR2 SMNVEV (reference sequence). The CDR3 DNA follows: TGTGCCAGCAGTTGGCTTACCGGACAGGGGGCGATCGAGACCCAGTACTTC. Translating it yields CASSWLTGQGAIETQYF.

The table lists this clonotype with a few counts. The genes are TRBV19 and TRBJ2-2; no clear D gene. The CDR3 contains 13 residues. Per the germline V gene, CDR1 is LNHDA and CDR2 is SQIVND (reference sequence). V lost 3 bases and J lost 6, with 8 bases in between. This chain's CDR3 is CASSIHAAGELFF. Here the CDR3 DNA reads TGTGCCAGTAGTATCCACGCCGCCGGGGAGCTGTTTTTT.

This clonotype was found a few times. The chain couples TRBV12-3 or TRBV12-4 to TRBJ2-3; TRBD2 matches 9 bases. CDR3 size: 17 residues. J was trimmed by 0 bases and V by 5 bases; bases with no gene match: 9. DNA of the CDR3: TGTGCCAGCAGTCCTGAAGAAGGGACTAGCAGCACAGATACGCAGTATTTT. Translation: CASSPEEGTSSTDTQYF.

This clonotype was seen repeatedly, ten times or more. J is TRBJ2-5 and V is TRBV27; 13 positions match TRBD2. Germline assignment: CDR1 MNHEY and CDR2 SMNVEV (reference sequence). The CDR3 runs 15 residues. The junction had 4 bases not matched to a gene; V was cut back by 5 bases and J by 4 bases. This CDR3 is CASSRRLAGGETQYF. DNA for the CDR3: TGTGCCAGCAGTCGAAGACTAGCGGGAGGAGAGACCCAGTACTTC.

V usage is TRBV6-5 and J usage is TRBJ2-1; D unresolved. Trimming left V 4 bases short and J 10 bases short, with 8 bases between. The V gene's germline CDR1 is MNHEY and CDR2 SVGAGI. The length of the CDR3 is 11 residues. The CDR3 sequence is CASSSSAEQFF. CDR3 in DNA: TGTGCCAGCAGTTCCTCGGCGGAGCAGTTCTTC.

The chain combines TRBV14 with TRBJ2-2, with 13 nucleotides matching TRBD2. This CDR3 contains 16 residues. Germline V gene lookup returns CDR1 SGHDN and CDR2 FVKESK. The V and J ends lost 4 bases and 6 bases, in that order; junction bases with no gene match: 5. Here the CDR3 reads CASSPGLAGFPGELFF. The CDR3 DNA follows: TGTGCCAGCAGCCCGGGACTAGCGGGATTCCCCGGGGAGCTGTTTTTT.

This clonotype was seen many times. The V and J genes are TRBV7-3 and TRBJ2-1; 10 nucleotides line up with TRBD2. V lost 1 base, J lost 5 bases, and 14 bases stayed unmatched. From germline, CDR1 is SGHTA and CDR2 FQGTGA. The CDR3 has 19 amino acids. The CDR3 loop is CASSLKPSGSTWLDNEQFF. CDR3 nucleotide sequence: TGTGCCAGCAGCTTAAAGCCTAGCGGGAGTACCTGGCTCGACAATGAGCAGTTCTTC.

This clonotype was counted at least ten times. The genes are TRBV19 and TRBJ2-3; tentatively, D is TRBD2 (6 bases). The CDR3 extends over 16 amino acids. V dropped 3 bases and J dropped 2 bases, with 15 bases sitting between them. Germline-derived CDR1 and CDR2 are LNHDA and SQIVND (reference sequence). The CDR3 protein is CASSMAGRDLTDTQYF. In DNA, the CDR3 is TGTGCCAGTAGTATGGCGGGACGCGACCTCACAGATACGCAGTATTTT.

This clonotype has only a few counts. The chain recombines TRBV6-1 with TRBJ1-2; 12 positions match TRBD1. The CDR3 totals 15 residues. V was pared by 6 bases and J by 6 bases, with 8 bases of the junction left unmatched. Germline loops: CDR1 MNHNS, CDR2 SASEGT. CDR3 DNA: TGTGCCAGCAGCGGGACCGGGACAGGGGGCCATGGCTACACCTTC. Translating it yields CASSGTGTGGHGYTF.

In its sample, this clonotype was seen many times. The chain couples TRBV2 to TRBJ1-1, with TRBD1 matching over 7 bases. Germline V gene data show CDR1 as SNHLY and CDR2 as FYNNEI. Trimming at V came to 6 bases and at J to 4 bases, leaving 14 bases not matched to a gene. This CDR3 is 16 amino acids long. For the CDR3, the DNA is TGTGCCAGCAGGGCCCAAGGCAGGGGGGCAGTCACTGAAGCTTTCTTT. This translates into CASRAQGRGAVTEAFF.

On this clonotype: One end of the junction varies from germline; a read error may be responsible. The chain links TRBV30 to TRBJ2-1; D is possibly TRBD1 (6 bases). CDR1 is GTSNPN, CDR2 SVGIG, per germline (reference sequence). The CDR3 is made up of 15 amino acids. DNA of the CDR3: TGTGCCTGGAGTCATGGGGGCGCTGCCTACAATGAGCAGTCCTTC. Protein product: CAWSHGGAAYNEQSF.

This clonotype showed up many times. This rearrangement joins TRBV5-1 to TRBJ2-7; D perhaps matches TRBD2 (5 bases). The V end lost 3 bases, the J end lost 2 bases, and 21 bases lay between the germline ends. The CDR3 spans 17 residues. Germline V gene lookup returns CDR1 SGHRS and CDR2 YFSETQ. CDR3 in amino acids: CASSWAEASGIAYEQYF. DNA for the CDR3: TGCGCCAGCAGCTGGGCGGAGGCCAGCGGAATTGCCTACGAGCAGTACTTC.

This clonotype was seen repeatedly, ten times or more. The gene calls are TRBV12-3 or TRBV12-4 and TRBJ2-3, with unresolved D. V gave up 3 bases and J gave up 1 base, with 20 bases separating them. The CDR3 extends over 18 amino acids. The CDR3 loop is CASSFLTGSRAGTDTQYF. The DNA of the CDR3 is TGTGCCAGCAGTTTTCTAACGGGTTCCCGGGCGGGCACAGATACGCAGTATTTT.

The chain employs TRBV30 and TRBJ2-1, with TRBD2 matching over 9 bases. J gave up 8 bases and V 0 bases, and 2 bases lay outside the gene matches. Germline values: CDR1 GTSNPN, CDR2 SVGIG (reference sequence). The CDR3 sequence is 13 residues long. The CDR3 DNA reads as TGTGCCTGGAGTGTGCGGGGGGGGGATGAGCAGTTCTTC. Protein: CAWSVRGGDEQFF.

The chain couples TRBV7-2 to TRBJ1-1, with D uncertain. The CDR3 contains 13 residues. Deletions cut 3 bases from V and 4 bases from J, with 9 bases between. Germline V lookup: CDR1 SGHTA, CDR2 FQGNSA. As DNA, the CDR3 is TGTGCCAGCAGCTTCTCGCAGAGCACTGAAGCTTTCTTT. As protein: CASSFSQSTEAFF.

This clonotype came up many times. The chain joins TRBV3-1 to TRBJ1-5; D unresolved. From germline, CDR1 is LGHDT and CDR2 YNNKEL (reference sequence). CDR3 length: 14 amino acids. Trimming cost V 0 bases and J 7 bases, with 10 bases left between them. CDR3 sequence: CASSQDEGRQPQHF. The CDR3 DNA is TGTGCCAGCAGCCAAGACGAGGGCCGACAGCCCCAGCATTTT. Full variable domain (rest looked up from reference TRBV3-1 and TRBJ1-5): DTAVSQTPKYLVTQMGNDKSIKCEQNLGHDTMYWYKQDSKKFLKIMFSYNNKELIINETVPNRFSPKSPDKAHLNLHINSLELGDSAVYFCASSQDEGRQPQHFGDGTRLSIL.

The rearrangement joins TRBV19 to TRBJ2-6; D possibly corresponds to TRBD2 (6 bases). Germline V gives CDR1 LNHDA, CDR2 SQIVND (reference sequence). V was trimmed by 4 bases and J by 3 bases, leaving 13 bases between them. The CDR3 totals 16 residues. The CDR3 region has the DNA TGTGCCAGTAGTACAGGCGGGGCCGGTGGGGCCAACGTCCTGACTTTC. Translated: CASSTGGAGGANVLTF. Complete variable domain (other parts from reference TRBV19 and TRBJ2-6): DGGITQSPKYLFRKEGQNVTLSCEQNLNHDAMYWYRQDPGQGLRLIYYSQIVNDFQKGDIAEGYSVSREKKESFPLTVTSAQKNPTAFYLCASSTGGAGGANVLTFGAGSRLTVL.

This clonotype was picked up a small number of times. The chain carries TRBV6-4 and TRBJ2-2; D is ambiguous. V gave up 6 bases and J gave up 8 bases, with 10 bases separating them. The CDR3 spans 12 residues. The germline gives CDR1 MRHNA, CDR2 SNTAGT. The CDR3 region is CASREPWGELFF. CDR3 in DNA: TGTGCCAGCAGAGAACCCTGGGGGGAGCTGTTTTTT.

This clonotype was observed many times. This chain joins TRBV12-3 or TRBV12-4 and TRBJ1-1; 7 nucleotides line up with TRBD1. After removal of 5 bases from V and 8 bases from J, the junction contained 8 bases not matched to a gene. The CDR3 contains 13 residues. The CDR3 protein is CASSLWDSPEAFF. The DNA of the CDR3 is TGTGCCAGCAGTCTATGGGACAGCCCGGAAGCTTTCTTT.

This clonotype was detected many times. The chain couples TRBV7-9 to TRBJ2-1, with D perhaps TRBD1 or TRBD2 (5 bases each). CDR1 and CDR2 (germline): SEHNR, FQNEAQ (reference sequence). This CDR3 is built from 15 residues. Trimming left V 4 bases short and J 3 bases short, with 13 bases between. CDR3 DNA: TGTGCCAGCAGCTCGCTCCGGGACGGCTACAATGAGCAGTTCTTC. Protein product: CASSSLRDGYNEQFF.

Points on this clonotype: This sequence may be a read error, since a much larger clone differs from it by one base. The rearrangement uses TRBV6-5 and TRBJ2-4; 14 nucleotides line up with TRBD2. The CDR3 totals 16 residues. Germline V gives CDR1 MNHEY, CDR2 SVGAGI. J was trimmed by 13 bases and V by 0 bases; bases with no gene match: 8. CDR3 region: CASSYSIGLAGGEQYF. CDR3 nucleotides: TGTGCCAGCAGTTACTCGATAGGACTAGCGGGAGGTGAGCAGTACTTC.

This clonotype was detected many times. This sequence joins TRBV9 and TRBJ2-2, with D unresolved. Per germline, CDR1 SGDLS and CDR2 YYNGEE. There are 14 residues in the CDR3. V was shortened by 0 bases and J by 0 bases, with 3 bases between the two germline ends. The DNA of the CDR3 is TGTGCCAGCAGCGTAGATCCGAACACCGGGGAGCTGTTTTTT. Its translation: CASSVDPNTGELFF.